A selection of T cell receptor beta chains follows, all from one sample in a study of response to subunit inactivated influenza vaccine. TCRdb independently ran MiXCR on the RT-PCR reads; one entry per CDR3 protein. Of about 780,000 distinct CDR3 sequences in the sample, approximately 17% were seen once. This sample comprised PBMCs from blood, obtained 4 to 6 days after vaccination. These receptors all come from a man in his fifties or sixties who received an inactivated influenza vaccine. Each CDR3 is given with its conserved first and last residue. Each record gives: V gene, J gene, D gene, clone size, CDR3 length, CDR3 protein, CDR3 DNA. D genes are given only for firm matches. Rows may omit the clone size; those that give it use once, few, many or a size class.

V: TRBV7-2
J: TRBJ2-3
D: .
size: few
length: 15
CDR3: CASSPQGGLGDTQYF
DNA: TGTGCCAGCAGCCCCCAGGGGGGCTTGGGGGATACGCAGTATTTT

V: TRBV12-3/TRBV12-4
J: TRBJ1-2
D: .
size: few
length: 13
CDR3: CASKNRDVYGYTF
DNA: TGTGCCAGCAAAAACAGGGATGTGTATGGCTACACCTTC

V: TRBV6-1
J: TRBJ2-2
D: .
size: few
length: 15
CDR3: CASRSSTPNTGELFF
DNA: TGTGCCAGCAGATCGTCGACCCCGAACACCGGGGAGCTGTTTTTT

V: TRBV14
J: TRBJ2-5
D: .
size: .
length: 14
CDR3: CASSQWAGDETQYF
DNA: TGTGCCAGCAGCCAATGGGCAGGGGACGAGACCCAGTACTTC

V: TRBV5-1
J: TRBJ2-3
D: .
size: few
length: 15
CDR3: CASSPGGPSTDTQYF
DNA: TGCGCCAGCAGCCCCGGCGGACCTAGCACAGATACGCAGTATTTT

V: TRBV6-1
J: TRBJ2-1
D: TRBD2
size: .
length: 17
CDR3: CASSPQGLAGKYNEQFF
DNA: TGTGCCAGCAGTCCACAGGGACTAGCGGGGAAATACAATGAGCAGTTCTTC

V: TRBV4-2
J: TRBJ2-7
D: .
size: few
length: 13
CDR3: CASSQPQGGEQYF
DNA: TGTGCCAGCAGCCAACCTCAGGGGGGAGAGCAGTACTTC

V: TRBV7-2
J: TRBJ2-4
D: .
size: .
length: 14
CDR3: CASSSQGAKNIQYF
DNA: TGTGCCAGCAGCTCGCAGGGAGCCAAAAACATTCAGTACTTC

V: TRBV10-1
J: TRBJ2-1
D: .
size: few
length: 16
CDR3: CASSDGGGALRNEQFF
DNA: TGCGCCAGCAGTGACGGCGGCGGGGCCCTACGCAATGAGCAGTTCTTC

V: TRBV4-2
J: TRBJ2-7
D: TRBD1
size: few
length: 17
CDR3: CASSQEALDRLEYEQYF
DNA: TGTGCCAGCAGCCAAGAAGCCTTGGACAGGTTGGAATACGAGCAGTACTTC

V: TRBV28
J: TRBJ2-3
D: TRBD2
size: many
length: 14
CDR3: CASSRTSGRNTQYF
DNA: TGTGCCAGCAGCCGGACTAGCGGGAGGAATACGCAGTATTTT

V: TRBV20-1
J: TRBJ2-2
D: .
size: .
length: 14
CDR3: CSAKSVGGTGELFF
DNA: TGCAGTGCTAAGTCCGTGGGCGGCACCGGGGAGCTGTTTTTT

V: TRBV29-1
J: TRBJ2-5
D: TRBD2
size: few
length: 14
CDR3: CSVGRAGVGETQYF
DNA: TGCAGCGTTGGGAGAGCGGGAGTCGGGGAGACCCAGTACTTC

V: TRBV18
J: TRBJ1-3
D: TRBD1
size: .
length: 16
CDR3: CASSQDRGNTGNTIYF
DNA: TGTGCCAGCTCACAGGACAGGGGGAACACTGGAAACACCATATATTTT

V: TRBV15
J: TRBJ1-2
D: TRBD1
size: few
length: 17
CDR3: CATSRSTPTGGDYGYTF
DNA: TGTGCCACCAGCAGATCCACCCCGACAGGGGGCGACTATGGCTACACCTTC

V: TRBV14
J: TRBJ2-1
D: .
size: once
length: 13
CDR3: CASSQSRYNEQFF
DNA: TGTGCCAGCAGCCAATCCAGATACAATGAGCAGTTCTTC

V: TRBV7-2
J: TRBJ2-1
D: .
size: many
length: 14
CDR3: CASSLADVGHEQFF
DNA: TGTGCCAGCAGCTTAGCGGACGTGGGGCATGAGCAGTTCTTC

V: TRBV5-1
J: TRBJ2-2
D: .
size: few
length: 16
CDR3: CASSLAGGGNTGELFF
DNA: TGCGCCAGCAGCTTGGCCGGTGGTGGGAACACCGGGGAGCTGTTTTTT

V: TRBV12-3/TRBV12-4
J: TRBJ2-3
D: TRBD2
size: .
length: 15
CDR3: CASSIGTSETDTQYF
DNA: TGTGCCAGCAGTATAGGGACTAGCGAAACAGATACGCAGTATTTT

V: TRBV20-1
J: TRBJ1-4
D: .
size: few
length: 13
CDR3: CSARGDPNEKLFF
DNA: TGCAGTGCTAGGGGGGACCCGAATGAAAAACTGTTTTTT